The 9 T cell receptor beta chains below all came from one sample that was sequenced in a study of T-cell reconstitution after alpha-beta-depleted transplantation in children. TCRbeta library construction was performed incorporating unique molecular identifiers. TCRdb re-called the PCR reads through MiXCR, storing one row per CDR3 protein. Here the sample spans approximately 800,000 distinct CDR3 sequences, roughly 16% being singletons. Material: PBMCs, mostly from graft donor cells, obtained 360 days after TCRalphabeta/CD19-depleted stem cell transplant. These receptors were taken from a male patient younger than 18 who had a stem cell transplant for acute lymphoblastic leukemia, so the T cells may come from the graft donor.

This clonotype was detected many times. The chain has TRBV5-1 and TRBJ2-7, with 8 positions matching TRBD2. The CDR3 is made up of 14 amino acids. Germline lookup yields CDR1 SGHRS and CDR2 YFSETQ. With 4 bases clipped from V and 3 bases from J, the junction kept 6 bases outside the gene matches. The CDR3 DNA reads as TGCGCCAGCAGCCCTAAGCGGGGGCTCTACGAGCAGTACTTC. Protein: CASSPKRGLYEQYF. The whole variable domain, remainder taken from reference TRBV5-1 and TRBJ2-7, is KAGVTQTPRYLIKTRGQQVTLSCSPISGHRSVSWYQQTPGQGLQFLFEYFSETQRNKGNFPGRFSGRQFSNSRSEMNVSTLELGDSALYLCASSPKRGLYEQYFGPGTRLTVT.

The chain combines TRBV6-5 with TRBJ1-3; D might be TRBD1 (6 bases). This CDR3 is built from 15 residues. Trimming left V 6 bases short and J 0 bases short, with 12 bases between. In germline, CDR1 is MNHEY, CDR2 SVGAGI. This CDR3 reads CASSYGGPSGNTIYF. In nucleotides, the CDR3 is TGTGCCAGCAGCTACGGGGGGCCCTCTGGAAACACCATATATTTT.

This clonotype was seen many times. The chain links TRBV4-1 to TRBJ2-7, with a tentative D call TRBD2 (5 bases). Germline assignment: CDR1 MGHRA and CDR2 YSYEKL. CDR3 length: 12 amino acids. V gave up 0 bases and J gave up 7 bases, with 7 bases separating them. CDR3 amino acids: CASSQDGGEQYF. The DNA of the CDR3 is TGCGCCAGCAGCCAAGATGGCGGGGAGCAGTACTTC.

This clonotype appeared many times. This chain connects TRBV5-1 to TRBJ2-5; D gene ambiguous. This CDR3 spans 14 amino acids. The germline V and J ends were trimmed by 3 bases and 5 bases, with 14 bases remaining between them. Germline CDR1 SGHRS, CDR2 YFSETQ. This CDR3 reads CASSSTFRRETQYF. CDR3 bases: TGCGCCAGCAGCTCTACCTTCAGGCGGGAGACCCAGTACTTC.

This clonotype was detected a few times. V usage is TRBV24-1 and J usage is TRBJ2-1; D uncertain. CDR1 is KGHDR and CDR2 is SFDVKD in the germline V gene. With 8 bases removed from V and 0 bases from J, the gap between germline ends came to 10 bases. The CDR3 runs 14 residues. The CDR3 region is CATNFLSSYNEQFF. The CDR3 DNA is TGTGCCACCAATTTCCTGAGCTCCTACAATGAGCAGTTCTTC.

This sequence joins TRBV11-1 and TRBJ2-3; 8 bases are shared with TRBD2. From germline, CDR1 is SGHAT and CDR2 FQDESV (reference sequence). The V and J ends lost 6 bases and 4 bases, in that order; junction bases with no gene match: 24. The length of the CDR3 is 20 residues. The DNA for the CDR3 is TGTGCCAGCAGGCCTTCTATGTCCCTCTCCTTTAGCGGGGCGGCAGATACGCAGTATTTT. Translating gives CASRPSMSLSFSGAADTQYF.

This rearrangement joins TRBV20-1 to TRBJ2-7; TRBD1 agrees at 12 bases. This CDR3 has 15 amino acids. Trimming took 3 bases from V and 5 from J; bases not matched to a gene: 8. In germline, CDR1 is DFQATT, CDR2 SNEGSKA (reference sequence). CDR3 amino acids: CSASARDRGPDEQYF. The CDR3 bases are TGCAGTGCTAGCGCCCGGGACAGGGGGCCGGACGAGCAGTACTTC.

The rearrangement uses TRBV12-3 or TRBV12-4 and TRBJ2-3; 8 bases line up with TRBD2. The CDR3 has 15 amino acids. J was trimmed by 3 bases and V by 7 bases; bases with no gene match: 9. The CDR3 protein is CASTYSGGRTDTQYF. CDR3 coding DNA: TGTGCCAGCACCTACTCGGGCGGGAGGACAGATACGCAGTATTTT.

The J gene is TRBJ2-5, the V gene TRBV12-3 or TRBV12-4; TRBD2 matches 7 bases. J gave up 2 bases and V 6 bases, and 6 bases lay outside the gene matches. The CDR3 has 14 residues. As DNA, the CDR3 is TGTGCCAGCAGGACACCGGGACTACAAGAGACCCAGTACTTC. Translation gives CASRTPGLQETQYF.